The clone carrying this T cell receptor beta chain was seen once. CDR1 SGHDN and CDR2 FVKESK come from the germline V gene. The CDR3 is 16 amino acids. Trimming at V came to 5 bases and at J to 0 bases, leaving 9 bases not matched to a gene. As processed by the authors: Estimation of nucleated cell counts relied on the amplification of reference gene primers. Data came from immunoSEQ multiplex PCR; TCRdb stores just in-frame clones and leaves some out. The V and J calls and the clone size are those of that table, but D and trimming were determined from the DNA. Seen here are 250,000 or so clones, 85% to 90% observed once, and the top ten hold around 6.5%. The data were taken from a study of blood T cell repertoires in COVID-19. Study overall: From T cells, B-cell-depleted T cells, or PBMCs came the material, which was cDNA or gDNA.

This chain connects TRBV14 to TRBJ1-2, with 7 bases aligning to TRBD1. Sequences were obtained from peripheral blood. This TCR was recovered from a man in his 60s with acute or convalescent COVID-19. CDR3 sequence reads: CASSYTGERPNYGYTF. The CDR3 bases are TGTGCCAGCAGCTACACAGGGGAACGACCTAACTATGGCTACACCTTC.